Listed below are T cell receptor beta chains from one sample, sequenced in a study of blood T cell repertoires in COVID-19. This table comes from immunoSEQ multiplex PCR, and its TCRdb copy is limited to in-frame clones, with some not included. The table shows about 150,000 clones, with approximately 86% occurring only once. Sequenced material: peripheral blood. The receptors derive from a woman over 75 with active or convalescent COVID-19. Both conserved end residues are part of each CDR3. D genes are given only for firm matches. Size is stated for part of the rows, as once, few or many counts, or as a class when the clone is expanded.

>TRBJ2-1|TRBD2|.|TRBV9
CASSAQLAGQDEQFF
TGTGCCAGCAGCGCCCAACTAGCGGGACAGGATGAGCAGTTCTTC
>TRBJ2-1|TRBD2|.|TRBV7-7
CASSLGASGSEQFF
TGTGCTAGCAGCTTAGGGGCTAGCGGGAGTGAGCAGTTCTTC
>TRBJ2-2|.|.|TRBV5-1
CASSLLHGSGELFF
TGCGCCAGCAGCTTGCTTCACGGTAGCGGGGAGCTGTTTTTT
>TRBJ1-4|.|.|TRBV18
CASSDSLNEKLFF
TGTGCCAGCTCAGACAGCCTTAATGAAAAACTGTTTTTT
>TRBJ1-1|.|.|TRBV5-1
CASSSRQAGETEAFF
TGCGCCAGCAGCTCCCGACAGGCCGGGGAGACTGAAGCTTTCTTT
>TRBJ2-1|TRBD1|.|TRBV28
CAVPGQVGEQFF
TGTGCCGTACCGGGACAGGTTGGGGAGCAGTTCTTC
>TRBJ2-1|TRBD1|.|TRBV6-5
CATTWTGAYNEQFF
TGTGCCACCACATGGACAGGGGCCTACAATGAGCAGTTCTTC
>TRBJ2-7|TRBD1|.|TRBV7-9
CASSLGQGLYEQYF
TGTGCCAGCAGCCTCGGACAGGGGCTCTACGAGCAGTACTTC
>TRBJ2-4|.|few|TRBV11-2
CASSALGQGDKNIQYF
TGTGCCAGCAGCGCCCTGGGGCAGGGCGACAAAAACATTCAGTACTTC
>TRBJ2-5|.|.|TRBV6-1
CASSESTQVGAGETQYF
TGTGCCAGCAGTGAGTCGACACAAGTGGGGGCCGGAGAGACCCAGTACTTC
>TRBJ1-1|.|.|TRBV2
CASSRRSLNTEAFF
TGTGCCAGCAGCAGACGGAGCTTGAACACTGAAGCTTTCTTT
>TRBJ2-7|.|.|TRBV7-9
CASSLKGPTMAYEQYF
TGTGCCAGCAGCTTAAAGGGGCCGACCATGGCCTACGAGCAGTACTTC
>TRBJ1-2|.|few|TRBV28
CASSPHGSYGYTF
TGTGCCAGCAGCCCCCACGGGTCCTATGGCTACACCTTC
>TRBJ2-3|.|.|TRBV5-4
CASSSGARQGNTDTQYF
TGTGCCAGCAGCTCAGGTGCTCGTCAGGGAAACACAGATACGCAGTATTTT
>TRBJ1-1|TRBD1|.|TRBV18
CASSPLQTGGSEAFF
TGTGCCAGCTCACCATTACAGACAGGGGGGAGTGAAGCTTTCTTT
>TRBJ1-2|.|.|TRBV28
CASSLFSFYGYTF
TGTGCCAGCAGTCTATTCTCTTTCTATGGCTACACCTTC
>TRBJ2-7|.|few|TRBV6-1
CASSEVAGNPSDEQYF
TGTGCCAGCAGTGAAGTTGCAGGGAACCCCTCCGACGAGCAGTACTTC
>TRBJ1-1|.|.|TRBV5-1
CASSKTGTFQAEAFF
TGCGCCAGCAGCAAGACGGGGACTTTTCAAGCTGAAGCTTTCTTT
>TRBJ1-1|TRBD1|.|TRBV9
CASSSTQGLGEAFF
TGTGCCAGCAGCTCCACACAGGGGTTGGGTGAAGCTTTCTTT
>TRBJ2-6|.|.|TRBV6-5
CASSYQSGANVLTF
TGTGCCAGCAGTTACCAGTCTGGGGCCAACGTCCTGACTTTC
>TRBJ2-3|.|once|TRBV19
CASSIGGRRRTDTQYF
TGTGCCAGTAGTATCGGAGGGCGACGCCGCACAGATACGCAGTATTTT
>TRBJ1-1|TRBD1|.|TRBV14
CASSQLRGTEAFF
TGTGCCAGCAGCCAACTCAGGGGGACTGAAGCTTTCTTT
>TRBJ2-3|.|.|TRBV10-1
CASSPKTTDTQYF
TGCGCCAGCAGCCCCAAAACTACAGATACGCAGTATTTT
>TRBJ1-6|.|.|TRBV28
CASGAPGPNSPLHF
TGTGCCAGCGGGGCCCCGGGCCCCAATTCACCCCTCCACTTT
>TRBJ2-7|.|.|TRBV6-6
CASQGWPAYEQYF
TGTGCCAGCCAGGGTTGGCCCGCCTACGAGCAGTACTTC
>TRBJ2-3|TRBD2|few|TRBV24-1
CATRGLAGEVDTQYF
TGTGCCACCAGGGGACTAGCGGGAGAGGTCGATACGCAGTATTTT
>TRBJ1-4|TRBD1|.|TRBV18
CASSPTGVMGEKLFF
TGTGCCAGCTCACCAACAGGGGTGATGGGGGAAAAACTGTTTTTT
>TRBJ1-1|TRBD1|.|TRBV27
CASSQYPQGFTEAFF
TGTGCCAGCAGCCAGTACCCACAGGGGTTCACTGAAGCTTTCTTT
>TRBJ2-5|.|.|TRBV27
CASSLSPWTDQETQYF
TGTGCCAGCAGTTTATCGCCTTGGACAGACCAAGAGACCCAGTACTTC
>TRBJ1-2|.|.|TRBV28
CASSRRGRGYDYGYTF
TGTGCCAGCAGCCGTCGCGGTAGGGGGTATGACTATGGCTACACCTTC
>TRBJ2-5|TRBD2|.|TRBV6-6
CASSYATSGGRGTQYF
TGTGCCAGCAGTTACGCCACATCGGGGGGGCGGGGGACCCAGTACTTC
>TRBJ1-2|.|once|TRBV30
CAFRTDKAFYTF
TGTGCCTTCCGGACAGATAAGGCGTTTTACACCTTC
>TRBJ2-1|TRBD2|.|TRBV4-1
CASSPRGGVAGGPRFF
TGCGCCAGCAGCCCCAGAGGGGGTGTTGCGGGAGGGCCCAGATTCTTC
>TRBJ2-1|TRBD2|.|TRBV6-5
CASSYRKAGGPDEQFF
TGTGCCAGCAGTTACCGCAAAGCGGGAGGGCCGGATGAGCAGTTCTTC
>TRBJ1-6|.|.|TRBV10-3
CAISGTGRNNSPLHF
TGTGCCATCAGTGGTACAGGGAGAAATAATTCACCCCTCCACTTT
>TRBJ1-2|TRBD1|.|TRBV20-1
CRPGQADGYTF
TGCAGGCCGGGACAGGCTGATGGCTACACCTTC
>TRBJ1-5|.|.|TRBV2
CASSEWETGNQPQHF
TGTGCCAGCAGTGAATGGGAGACGGGCAATCAGCCCCAGCATTTT
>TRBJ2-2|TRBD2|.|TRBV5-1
CASSHGTSETGELFF
TGCGCCAGCAGCCATGGGACTAGCGAGACCGGGGAGCTGTTTTTT
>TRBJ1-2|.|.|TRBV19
CASNGQNYGYTF
TGTGCCAGCAACGGACAAAACTATGGCTACACCTTC
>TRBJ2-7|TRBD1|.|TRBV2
CASSELGQGANEQYF
TGTGCCAGCAGTGAATTGGGACAGGGGGCCAACGAGCAGTACTTC
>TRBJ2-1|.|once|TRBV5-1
CASSGSGTLSNEQFF
TGCGCCAGCAGCGGATCCGGGACTTTATCCAATGAGCAGTTCTTC
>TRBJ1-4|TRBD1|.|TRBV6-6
CASSYSGTVNEKLFF
TGTGCCAGCAGTTACTCAGGGACAGTTAATGAAAAACTGTTTTTT
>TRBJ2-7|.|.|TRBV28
CASTSTSSSHEQYF
TGTGCCAGCACTAGCACCTCCAGTTCCCACGAGCAGTACTTC
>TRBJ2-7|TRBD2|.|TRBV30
CAWSVGAGGIYEQYF
TGTGCCTGGAGTGTCGGAGCGGGAGGGATCTACGAGCAGTACTTC
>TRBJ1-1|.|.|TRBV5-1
CASSLDMGSEAFF
TGCGCCAGCAGCTTGGATATGGGCTCTGAAGCTTTCTTT
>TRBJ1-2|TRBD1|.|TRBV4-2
CASSLGQGPTYGYTF
TGTGCCAGCAGCCTGGGACAGGGGCCAACCTATGGCTACACCTTC
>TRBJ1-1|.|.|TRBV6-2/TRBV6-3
CASSYHPNRGTEAFF
TGTGCCAGCAGTTATCACCCCAACCGGGGCACTGAAGCTTTCTTT
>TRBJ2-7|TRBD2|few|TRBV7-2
CASSAALAGGTYEQYF
TGTGCCAGCAGCGCCGCTCTAGCGGGAGGTACCTACGAGCAGTACTTC
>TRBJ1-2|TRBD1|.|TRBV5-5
CASSARQGAQGYGYTF
TGTGCCAGCAGCGCTAGACAGGGGGCGCAGGGCTATGGCTACACCTTC
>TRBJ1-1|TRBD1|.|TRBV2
CASSEGGQGLSAFF
TGTGCCAGCAGTGAAGGGGGACAGGGTCTCTCAGCTTTCTTT
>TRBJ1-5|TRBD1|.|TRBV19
CASSIQGGYQPQHF
TGTGCCAGTAGTATACAAGGGGGCTATCAGCCCCAGCATTTT
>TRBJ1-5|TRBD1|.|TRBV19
CASSIGWTGGQPQHF
TGTGCCAGTAGTATAGGTTGGACAGGGGGTCAGCCCCAGCATTTT
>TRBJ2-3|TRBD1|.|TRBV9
CASSSRTGSTDTQYF
TGTGCCAGCAGCTCCCGGACAGGGAGCACAGATACGCAGTATTTT